This T cell receptor beta chain was sequenced in a study of shared clonotypes between healthy human individuals. Study-wide background: Used for every donor were three CD4 naive, three CD4 memory, two CD8 naive and one CD8 memory plate.

V dropped 6 bases and J dropped 4 bases, with 13 bases sitting between them. The CDR3 length is 13 residues. CDR1 and CDR2 from the germline V gene are MNHNY and SVGAGI (reference sequence). Samples underwent the assay at deep level. Over several immunoSEQ plates, each subset's genomic DNA was distributed in even portions. Original processing methods: Junction-only sequences without quality scores came from ImmunoSEQ, so filtering differed. Using immunoSEQ multiplex PCR, the repertoire was profiled, and TCRdb retains in-frame clones only, with some absent. Clonal size and the V and J genes are those of that table, whereas D and trimming came from the DNA. The data contain about 2.3 million clones, approximately 90% of them singletons.

The rearrangement links TRBV6-6 to TRBJ2-7, with D unresolved. Sample: naive CD4+ T cells from PBMCs. The subset here: CD45RA+ positively selected. This clonotype was obtained from a man between 18 and 29 years old in good health. Some clones in this sample may be carry-over from other donors' samples. The CDR3 protein is CASSQLWEYEQYF. The CDR3 bases are TGTGCCAGCAGCCAGCTTTGGGAATACGAGCAGTACTTC.